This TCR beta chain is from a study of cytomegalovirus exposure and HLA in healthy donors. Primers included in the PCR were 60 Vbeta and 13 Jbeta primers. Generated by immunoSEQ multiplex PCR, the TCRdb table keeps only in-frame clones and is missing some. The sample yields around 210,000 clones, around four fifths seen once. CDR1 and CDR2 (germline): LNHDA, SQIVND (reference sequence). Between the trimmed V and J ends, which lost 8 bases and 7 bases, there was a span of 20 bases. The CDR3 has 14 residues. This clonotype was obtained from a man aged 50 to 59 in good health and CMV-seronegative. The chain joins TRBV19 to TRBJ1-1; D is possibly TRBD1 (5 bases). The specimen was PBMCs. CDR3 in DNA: TGTGCCAGTCGCCTGGACAAAGGTGGAAGTGAAGCTTTCTTT. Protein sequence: CASRLDKGGSEAFF.